This T cell receptor beta chain was sequenced during a study of T cell repertoires in cytomegalovirus infection. Study observations and caveats: The ex vivo response was dominated by HLA-C-restricted CMV-specific TCR beta clonotypes.

TCRdb fed the reads into MiXCR, producing one record per CDR3 protein. The table includes hundreds of thousands of distinct CDR3 sequences, roughly 42% detected once. Germline CDR1 reads SGHTA; CDR2 reads FQGNSA. V lost 4 bases to trimming and J lost 8 bases, with 18 bases between them. The CDR3 is 15 amino acids. This clonotype came up many times. Antigen unknown. The chain carries TRBV7-2 and TRBJ2-1, with D possibly matching TRBD2 (5 bases). The sequenced sample was cultured PBMCs, obtained from culture after CMV antigen stimulation. This receptor was taken from a human donor in good health (CMV status not recorded). Some clones in this sample may be carry-over from other donors' samples. The CDR3 DNA reads as TGTGCCAGCAGCTCAGGACCCTCGGGATGGTATGAGCAGTTCTTC. Protein product: CASSSGPSGWYEQFF.